The entry that follows covers one TCR beta chain sequence. Its antigen remains unidentified. This sample was included in a study of beta chain features in type 1 diabetes. Overall study context: Investigators examined approximately 100,000,000 sorted cells across all samples.

This CDR3 has 16 residues. The germline V gene encodes CDR1 SGHRS and CDR2 YFSETQ. With 4 bases clipped from V and 2 bases from J, the junction kept 7 bases outside the gene matches. Study-wide results and limits: Type 1 diabetes patients had fewer VDJ junction insertions and more deletions. Moderate yet significant TCRB CDR3 shortening was seen in Type 1 diabetes patients in all four CD4+ subsets.

Since all of the isolated RNA was reverse transcribed, expressed TCRB transcripts were what got sequenced. Assay used: immunoSEQ multiplex PCR; TCRdb lists only in-frame clones, some missing. The sample holds under 450,000 clones, about 16% seen once. Sequencing was done on a sample of naive CD4+ T cells from blood. The origin of this receptor is a woman aged 18-29 years in good health. The rearrangement uses TRBV5-1 and TRBJ2-3; 10 bases match TRBD1. CDR3 in amino acids: CASSPGTGVNTDTQYF. DNA of the CDR3: TGCGCCAGCAGCCCCGGGACAGGGGTTAACACAGATACGCAGTATTTT.